The 5 T cell receptor beta chains listed next were all sequenced from one sample in a study of shared clonotypes between healthy human individuals. Data came from immunoSEQ multiplex PCR; TCRdb stores just in-frame clones and leaves some out. The sample records about 1 million clones, roughly 80% being singletons. Specimen: memory CD4+ T cells sorted from blood. The subset is: CD45RA-negative fraction. The receptor set was obtained from a man between 18 and 29 years old in good health.

The CDR3 nucleotides read TGTGCCAGCAGGTACAGATACGAAGCTTTCTTT. Amino acids: CASRYRYEAFF. V is TRBV6-5 and J is TRBJ1-1; D is ambiguous. V was shortened by 6 bases and J by 8 bases, with 10 bases between the two germline ends. The CDR3 is 11 residues long. Looked up from germline, CDR1 is MNHEY and CDR2 is SVGAGI.

About this clone: It may be a read error: a sequence one base away is much more abundant. Distinct nucleotide sequences in the sample also encode this CDR3. The chain has TRBV27 and TRBJ2-7; D gene unclear. V was shortened by 4 bases and J by 3 bases, with 10 bases between the two germline ends. The CDR3 has 13 residues. Germline V lookup: CDR1 MNHEY, CDR2 SMNVEV (reference sequence). For the CDR3, the DNA is TGTGCCAGCAGTTCCGGTCTCGGCTACGAGCAGTACTTC. Translation gives CASSSGLGYEQYF.

J is TRBJ1-2 and V is TRBV6-1, with 8 bases aligning to TRBD1. The germline V gene encodes CDR1 MNHNS and CDR2 SASEGT. The ends lost 2 bases at V and 6 bases at J; junction bases unmatched: 5. The length of the CDR3 is 14 residues. The CDR3 sequence is CASSEKQGADGYTF. CDR3 in DNA: TGTGCCAGCAGTGAAAAGCAGGGGGCTGATGGCTACACCTTC.

With regard to this clone: The same CDR3 is also encoded by other DNA sequences in this sample. This chain connects TRBV6-5 to TRBJ1-2; D possibly corresponds to TRBD1 (5 bases). Germline V CDR1 and CDR2: MNHEY, SVGAGI. This CDR3 has 15 residues. V lost 2 bases and J lost 4, with 14 bases in between. CDR3 residues: CASSYAGRGAYGYTF. The CDR3 region has the DNA TGTGCCAGCAGTTACGCGGGACGTGGGGCCTATGGCTACACCTTC.

As for this clone: The sample holds other DNA sequences that translate to the same CDR3. This chain connects TRBV5-1 to TRBJ2-5; 7 positions match TRBD2. Germline-derived CDR1 and CDR2 are SGHRS and YFSETQ. J gave up 1 base and V 1 base, and 1 base lay outside the gene matches. The CDR3 runs to 14 residues. This CDR3 is CASSLIAGQETQYF. In DNA, the CDR3 is TGCGCCAGCAGCTTGATAGCGGGCCAAGAGACCCAGTACTTC.